This T cell receptor beta chain is drawn from a study of T cells after yellow fever vaccination. This CDR3 comprises 14 residues. V trimming: 4 bases; J trimming: 6 bases; junction bases outside the gene matches: 6. In germline, CDR1 is SGHRS, CDR2 YFSETQ. A universal primer site and UMIs were added as TCR cDNA was made by 5'RACE template switching. TCRdb re-derived calls from the 5' RACE reads in MiXCR, one entry per CDR3 protein. The sample carries 350,000 to 450,000 distinct CDR3 sequences, 6.2% recorded once. This clonotype was sampled from a man in his thirties or forties who received the YFV17D yellow fever vaccine. Source: PBMCs, taken 5 days after the yellow fever booster vaccination. The chain combines TRBV5-1 with TRBJ2-2; 7 bases are a match to TRBD2. As DNA, the CDR3 is TGCGCCAGCAGCCCCCACCGGGGGGCCGGGGAGCTGTTTTTT. Protein: CASSPHRGAGELFF.